This T cell receptor (beta chain) appears in the sequencing data of a study of vaccination and CD4 T cells after COVID-19. About the research overall: Convalescent participants consisted of six males and four females, two being Hispanic. Researchers treated cells with overlapping spike peptides taken from SARS-CoV-2, HCoV-NL63, HCoV-OC43 and HCoV-229E.

About this clonotype itself: Its antigen is undetermined.

The treatment: approximately 10-day PBMC culture with coronavirus spike peptide pools or control peptides (ViraFEST assay). ViraFEST enlarged antigen-specific T cell populations with peptide pools and afterwards sequenced TCRs. Cultured CD4+ T cell DNA was sequenced using the Oncomine TCR Beta short-read assay. From the PCR reads, TCRdb called clonotypes with MiXCR, one entry per CDR3 protein. The sample lists 15,000 to 20,000 distinct CDR3 sequences, about half occurring once. This CDR3 region has 14 residues. The V gene lost 4 bases and the J gene lost 7 bases, with 16 bases spanning the gap. Germline values: CDR1 SEHNR, CDR2 FQNEAQ (reference sequence).

The specimen was CD4+ T cells from blood, cultured in vitro. V gene TRBV7-9 combines with J gene TRBJ1-1; D unresolved. The sequence derives from a human donor who had recovered from COVID-19. The CDR3 DNA follows: TGTGCCAGCAGCTCCACCCATGAGAGTTTTGAAGCTTTCTTT. Its protein is CASSSTHESFEAFF.